The 3 T cell receptor beta chains below come from one sample, sequenced in a study of response to subunit inactivated influenza vaccine. TCRdb recomputed calls from the RT-PCR reads with MiXCR, one row per CDR3 protein. This sample has more than 450,000 distinct CDR3 sequences, with roughly 8.2% found just once. The sequencing used PBMCs from blood, collected 23 to 25 months after vaccination. These receptors all stem from a man aged 50-75 years who received an inactivated influenza vaccine.

The chain has TRBV4-2 and TRBJ2-7, with 8 bases that match TRBD1. The germline CDR1 and CDR2 sequences are LGHNA and YNFKEQ. V shed 1 base, J shed 2 bases, and the junction held 7 bases outside the gene matches. CDR3 length: 16 residues. CDR3 bases: TGTGCCAGCAGCCAAGCTGCCGGGACAGGCGCCTACGAGCAGTACTTC. Translation: CASSQAAGTGAYEQYF.

The chain carries TRBV24-1 and TRBJ2-5; 9 positions match TRBD1. CDR1 and CDR2 from the germline V gene are KGHDR and SFDVKD. V was clipped by 9 bases and J by 1 base; unmatched bases: 8. CDR3 length: 15 residues. CDR3 residues: CATGTGTGIQETQYF. Written as DNA, the CDR3 is TGTGCCACCGGCACCGGGACAGGGATCCAAGAGACCCAGTACTTC.

V gene TRBV19 combines with J gene TRBJ2-7; TRBD1 matches 7 bases. Germline V gene lookup returns CDR1 LNHDA and CDR2 SQIVND (reference sequence). Trimming removed 4 bases from V and 0 bases from J; junction bases left unmatched: 9. CDR3 length equals 16 residues. The CDR3 is CASSTSGQAYSYEQYF. For the CDR3, the DNA is TGTGCCAGTAGTACTTCTGGACAGGCGTACTCCTACGAGCAGTACTTC.